This T cell receptor (beta chain) came from a study of T cells in Graves' hyperthyroidism and ophthalmopathy. Amplification of TCR beta CDR3 regions was performed using RNA transcripts as template. RT-PCR in the first round (using the HTBI primer set) targeted the TCR CDR3. TCRdb independently ran MiXCR on the multiplex PCR reads; one entry per CDR3 protein. The sample has around 690,000 distinct CDR3 sequences, 17% seen once. This clonotype was recorded at least ten times. The germline V gene encodes CDR1 MDHEN and CDR2 SYDVKM. V was clipped by 6 bases and J by 0 bases; unmatched bases: 11. The CDR3 is 17 residues long. Based on clinical symptoms, serum thyroxine and TRAb, thyroid ultrasound and orbital computed tomography, diagnoses were reached.

The material sequenced was blood. This chain uses TRBV28 with TRBJ1-5; the match to TRBD1 covers 7 bases. This TCR was recovered from a man between 50 and 59 years old with Graves' hyperthyroidism. The chain's CDR3 is CASSPLGRGYSNQPQHF. CDR3 nucleotide sequence: TGTGCCAGCAGCCCCTTGGGCAGGGGGTATAGCAATCAGCCCCAGCATTTT.